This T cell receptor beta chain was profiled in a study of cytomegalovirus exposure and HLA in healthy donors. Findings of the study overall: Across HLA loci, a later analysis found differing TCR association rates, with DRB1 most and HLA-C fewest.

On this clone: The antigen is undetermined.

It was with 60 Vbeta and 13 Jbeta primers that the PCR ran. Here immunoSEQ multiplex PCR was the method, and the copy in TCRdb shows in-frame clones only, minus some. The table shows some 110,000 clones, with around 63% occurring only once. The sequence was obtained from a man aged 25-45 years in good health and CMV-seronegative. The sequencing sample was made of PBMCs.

CDR3 residues: CASNTGRPNTEAFF. CDR3 coding DNA: TGTGCCAGTAACACAGGGCGGCCGAACACTGAAGCTTTCTTT. J is TRBJ1-1 and V is TRBV19, with D perhaps TRBD1 (6 bases). There are 14 residues in the CDR3. The germline V and J ends were trimmed by 7 bases and 1 base, with 13 bases remaining between them. Per the germline V gene, CDR1 is LNHDA and CDR2 is SQIVND (reference sequence). The full variable domain, its missing parts supplied by reference TRBV19 and TRBJ1-1, is DGGITQSPKYLFRKEGQNVTLSCEQNLNHDAMYWYRQDPGQGLRLIYYSQIVNDFQKGDIAEGYSVSREKKESFPLTVTSAQKNPTAFYLCASNTGRPNTEAFFGQGTRLTVV.